This T cell receptor beta chain was sequenced during a study of T-cell reconstitution after alpha-beta-depleted transplantation in children. Study observations and caveats: T cells produced anew were the main source of T-cell counts and diversity one year after transplant.

Researchers prepared the TCRbeta library using unique molecular identifiers, the study reports. MiXCR, run by TCRdb on the PCR reads, gives a single entry per CDR3 protein. This sample has 900,000 or so distinct CDR3 sequences, with about 16% found just once. This clonotype came up many times. Its antigen remains unknown. V was clipped by 1 base and J by 8 bases, with 20 bases between them. This CDR3 contains 17 residues. The receptor was derived from a male patient between 10 and 17 years old who had a stem cell transplant for acute lymphoblastic leukemia, so the T cells may come from the graft donor. The source was PBMCs, mostly from graft donor cells, collected 360 days after TCRalphabeta/CD19-depleted stem cell transplant. This rearrangement joins TRBV12-3 or TRBV12-4 to TRBJ2-2, with a weak D call TRBD1 (5 bases). CDR3 nucleotides: TGTGCCAGCAGTTTAGTTACAGGAGCCCCACCTAAGGGGGAGCTGTTTTTT. Its translation is CASSLVTGAPPKGELFF.